The TCR beta chain described here comes from a study of T-cell memory formation after mild COVID-19. The study, taken as a whole, reports: Clones contracting over day 15 to 85 were CD4/CD8 balanced, with later expanders leaning CD4+. Researchers could not confirm that second-wave clones peaking on day 37 targeted SARS-CoV-2. Some SARS-CoV-2-responding clones were already detected in memory before infection.

A 5'RACE reaction primed in the constant segment made cDNA libraries of TCR alpha and TCR beta, and these carried sample barcodes and UMIs. TCRdb re-called the 5' RACE reads through MiXCR, storing one row per CDR3 protein. The sample carries some 450,000 distinct CDR3 sequences, roughly 18% recorded once. This clonotype appeared a few times. Its antigen is still unknown. The sequenced sample was PBMCs or a T cell subset sorted from them (not recorded which). The receptor comes from a young man who had mild COVID-19 (a few samples of this study predate the infection). Cell type and time point are not known.

CDR3 region: CATSDLAHNPDTQYF. The CDR3 DNA reads TGTGCCACCAGTGATTTAGCGCACAATCCAGATACGCAGTATTTT. This chain uses TRBV24-1 with TRBJ2-3; D is unresolved. This CDR3 spans 15 amino acids. The V gene lost 1 base and the J gene lost 4 bases, with 11 bases spanning the gap. Germline V gene sequence: CDR1 KGHDR, CDR2 SFDVKD.